This T cell receptor (beta chain) is from a study of cytomegalovirus exposure and HLA in healthy donors. Study-level points and caveats: Cytomegalovirus-associated TCR beta chains were listed, numbering approximately 150.

The primer mix had 60 Vbeta and 13 Jbeta primers. Repertoires were generated with immunoSEQ multiplex PCR, while TCRdb's copy carries only in-frame clones and drops some. The sample has 150,000 to 200,000 clones; roughly 79% are singletons. Trimming removed 3 bases at V and 4 bases at J, with 12 bases between. The CDR3 has 14 residues. CDR1 and CDR2 (germline): MNHNY, SVGAGI (reference sequence). This clone occurred a few times. What it binds is unknown. The material sequenced was PBMCs. The TCR originated in a man aged 35-49 years in good health and CMV-seropositive. The chain couples TRBV6-6 to TRBJ1-2; D perhaps matches TRBD1 (5 bases). The CDR3 nucleotides read TGTGCCAGCAGTTATCGGGGGGTGGGCTATGGCTACACCTTC. This encodes CASSYRGVGYGYTF.